What follows are 27 T cell receptor beta chains derived from one specimen sequenced in a study of blood T cells in healthy people across ages. Then a second PCR, running about 7 to 11 cycles, was carried out with a sample-barcoded 5' primer and a J-beta primer mix. Using its own MiXCR run on the 5' RACE reads, TCRdb lists one record per CDR3 protein. The sample lists over 1.5 million distinct CDR3 sequences, about 50% seen once, with less than 2.5% in the top ten. The specimen was blood. Source of these receptors: a woman aged 40 to 50 in good health.

V usage is TRBV2 and J usage is TRBJ1-5; 7 nucleotides match TRBD1. Trimming removed 6 bases from V and 0 bases from J; junction bases left unmatched: 5. This CDR3 has 15 amino acids. CDR1 and CDR2 from the germline V gene are SNHLY and FYNNEI. For the CDR3, the DNA is TGTGCCAGCAGCTACACAGGGGTTAGCAATCAGCCCCAGCATTTT. This codes for CASSYTGVSNQPQHF.

The chain carries TRBV15 and TRBJ1-4; D remains ambiguous. CDR3 length: 16 residues. CDR1 LNHNV and CDR2 YYDKDF come from the germline V gene (reference sequence). V was cut by 3 bases and J by 8 bases, with 19 bases left in between. CDR3 DNA: TGTGCCACCAGCAGGTCCGATGGGGTGGGGAGAGAAAAACTGTTTTTT. Encoded protein: CATSRSDGVGREKLFF.

J is TRBJ1-6 and V is TRBV27; a weak D match, TRBD1 (5 bases). The CDR3 is made up of 14 amino acids. Trimming removed 2 bases from V and 9 bases from J, with 11 bases in between. Germline V gene data show CDR1 as MNHEY and CDR2 as SMNVEV (reference sequence). The CDR3 DNA is TGTGCCAGCAGTTTAGGGGACGGACGTTCACCCCTCCACTTT. This codes for CASSLGDGRSPLHF.

V is TRBV20-1 and J is TRBJ2-4; TRBD2 might be the D (5 bases). The J call is in doubt because the DNA end fits TRBJ2-5 better. The CDR3 spans 13 residues. CDR1 is DFQATT and CDR2 is SNEGSKA in the germline V gene (reference sequence). CDR3 DNA: TGCAGTGCTAGAGGTGACGCGGGAGAGACCCAGTACTTC. Its protein is CSARGDAGETQYF.

The chain combines TRBV5-1 with TRBJ2-1, with 12 positions matching TRBD2. This CDR3 is built from 16 residues. Germline V gene data show CDR1 as SGHRS and CDR2 as YFSETQ. The ends lost 3 bases at V and 8 bases at J; junction bases unmatched: 9. The CDR3 spells CASSSKTSGGMDEQFF. The CDR3 DNA follows: TGCGCCAGCAGCTCGAAAACTAGCGGGGGGATGGATGAGCAGTTCTTC.

V gene TRBV5-1 combines with J gene TRBJ2-5; the match to TRBD2 covers 8 bases. The V and J ends lost 0 bases and 11 bases, in that order; junction bases with no gene match: 12. The CDR3 is made up of 15 amino acids. Germline loops: CDR1 SGHRS, CDR2 YFSETQ. The CDR3 spells CASSLVSGETNEQYF. The CDR3 DNA is TGCGCCAGCAGCTTGGTTAGCGGGGAAACGAATGAGCAGTACTTC.

This clonotype was picked up a small number of times. The chain recombines TRBV7-2 with TRBJ2-1, with D perhaps TRBD2 (5 bases). Germline V gene lookup returns CDR1 SGHTA and CDR2 FQGNSA. The CDR3 covers 12 residues. V was trimmed by 1 base and J by 9 bases, leaving 7 bases between them. The CDR3 loop reads CASSLGGIEQFF. CDR3 nucleotides: TGTGCCAGCAGCTTAGGAGGGATTGAGCAGTTCTTC.

In its sample, this clonotype was seen a few times. V usage is TRBV20-1 and J usage is TRBJ2-1, with TRBD2 matching over 10 bases. The CDR3 is 14 residues long. Germline loops: CDR1 DFQATT, CDR2 SNEGSKA (reference sequence). The CDR3 DNA reads TGCGGAACTACAAGAGCCAGCGGGGGGGCCGAGCAGTTCTTC. Amino acids: CGTTRASGGAEQFF.

Ten or more counts support this clonotype. The chain combines TRBV29-1 with TRBJ2-1, with TRBD1 as a possible D gene (7 bases). The CDR3 is 15 residues long. Germline V gives CDR1 SQVTM, CDR2 ANQGSEA. The V end was cut by 2 bases, the J end by 3 bases, with 14 bases between. The CDR3 sequence is CSVEYAGQYYNEQFF. Here the CDR3 DNA reads TGCAGCGTTGAATATGCGGGACAGTACTACAATGAGCAGTTCTTC.

The chain recombines TRBV27 with TRBJ1-2, with TRBD1 matching over 9 bases. V dropped 10 bases and J dropped 0; count of bases not matched to a gene: 12. This CDR3 has 16 residues. The germline CDR1 and CDR2 sequences are MNHEY and SMNVEV (reference sequence). In nucleotides, the CDR3 is TGTGCCACCTCCCGTGGACAGGGGATCTCTAACTATGGCTACACCTTC. As protein: CATSRGQGISNYGYTF.

This clonotype was recorded a few times. The chain uses TRBV7-9 and TRBJ2-5; D ambiguous. The CDR3 has 16 residues. Trimming removed 8 bases from V and 2 bases from J, with 21 bases in between. The germline gives CDR1 SEHNR, CDR2 FQNEAQ (reference sequence). The CDR3 sequence is CASPASTVPTQETQYF. The CDR3 DNA reads as TGTGCCAGCCCAGCTTCGACGGTACCCACTCAAGAGACCCAGTACTTC.

V gene TRBV10-3 combines with J gene TRBJ1-2, with D possibly matching TRBD1 (5 bases). This CDR3 comprises 14 residues. V lost 9 bases and J 4 bases, leaving 18 bases between the germline ends. The germline gives CDR1 ENHRY, CDR2 SYGVKD. In DNA, the CDR3 is TGTGCCATTCACTCGGCAGGGAGCGGCTATGGCTACACCTTC. Encoded protein: CAIHSAGSGYGYTF.

This clonotype was detected only a few times. The chain is built from TRBV29-1 and TRBJ2-3; 8 nucleotides match TRBD1. The CDR3 runs 15 residues. Germline loops: CDR1 SQVTM, CDR2 ANQGSEA. V lost 3 bases and J lost 5; bases outside the gene matches: 10. CDR3 region: CSVEGPGQGLDTQYF. DNA for the CDR3: TGCAGCGTTGAGGGGCCCGGACAGGGTCTAGATACGCAGTATTTT.

In nucleotides, the CDR3 is TGCGCCAGCAGCCATATGGACAGCTTGAGCTCTGGAAACACCATATATTTT. Its translation is CASSHMDSLSSGNTIYF. The V gene is TRBV4-3, the J gene TRBJ1-3; a weak D match, TRBD1 (6 bases). Trimming stripped 3 bases from V and 0 bases from J, with 15 bases between. CDR1 and CDR2 (germline): LGHNA, YSLEER. This CDR3 contains 17 residues.

The chain combines TRBV20-1 with TRBJ1-6; D ambiguous. With 0 bases removed from V and 14 bases from J, the gap between germline ends came to 26 bases. The CDR3 spans 17 residues. The germline CDR1 and CDR2 sequences are DFQATT and SNEGSKA (reference sequence). The CDR3 loop is CSARDGAGRTSKVTLHF. The CDR3 bases are TGCAGTGCTAGAGATGGCGCCGGGAGGACCTCGAAGGTTACCCTCCACTTT.

As to this clonotype: The germline gene is not matched at one end of the junction; a read error may be the cause. This chain uses TRBV7-2 with TRBJ2-1; the D call may be TRBD1 or TRBD2 (6 bases each). CDR1 is SGHTA and CDR2 is FQGNSA in the germline V gene. The CDR3 totals 16 residues. CDR3 sequence reads: CASGFPLGGQEETQFF. CDR3 nucleotide sequence: TGTGCCAGCGGCTTCCCGCTAGGGGGGCAGGAAGAGACCCAGTTCTTC. Full variable domain (rest looked up from reference TRBV7-2 and TRBJ2-1): GAGVSQSPSNKVTEKGKDVELRCDPISGHTALYWYRQSLGQGLEFLIYFQGNSAPDKSGLPSDRFSAERTGGSVSTLTIQRTQQEDSAVYLCASGFPLGGQEETQFFGPGTRLTVL.

In the case of this clonotype: Its ends do not fully match the called genes, so a read error is possible. The V and J genes are TRBV9 and TRBJ2-1, with TRBD1 as a possible D gene (6 bases). There are 14 residues in the CDR3. Germline CDR1 is SGDLS and CDR2 is YYNGEE. The CDR3 bases are TGTACCAGCAGCGTCCGGGACACTTACAATGAGCAGTTCTTC. Its translation is CTSSVRDTYNEQFF.

The chain employs TRBV7-2 and TRBJ2-5; TRBD2 matches at 7 bases. The V and J ends lost 5 bases and 11 bases, in that order; junction bases with no gene match: 17. CDR3 size: 15 residues. Per germline, CDR1 SGHTA and CDR2 FQGNSA. Here the CDR3 reads CASSPWGSGLDEQYF. DNA for the CDR3: TGTGCCAGCAGCCCCTGGGGTAGCGGGCTCGATGAGCAGTACTTC. The whole variable domain, remainder taken from reference TRBV7-2 and TRBJ2-5, is GAGVSQSPSNKVTEKGKDVELRCDPISGHTALYWYRQSLGQGLEFLIYFQGNSAPDKSGLPSDRFSAERTGGSVSTLTIQRTQQEDSAVYLCASSPWGSGLDEQYFGPGTRLLVL.

In DNA form, the CDR3 reads TGTGCCAGCCAGGGACAGGGGAACTATGGCTACACCTTC. Translation: CASQGQGNYGYTF. The rearrangement links TRBV27 to TRBJ1-2; 10 nucleotides line up with TRBD1. Germline V gene data show CDR1 as MNHEY and CDR2 as SMNVEV (reference sequence). CDR3 length equals 13 residues. V shed 8 bases and J 2 bases; nucleotides not matched to a gene: 2.

V is TRBV6-2 or TRBV6-3 and J is TRBJ2-5; D is possibly TRBD1 (5 bases). The CDR3 contains 11 residues. Trimming removed 10 bases from V and 3 bases from J, with 9 bases in between. Per germline, CDR1 MNHEY and CDR2 SVGEGT. The CDR3, as DNA: TGTGCCACAAGACAGAAAGAGACCCAGTACTTC. This codes for CATRQKETQYF.

The V and J genes are TRBV9 and TRBJ2-3; D is possibly TRBD1 (5 bases). Germline CDR1 SGDLS, CDR2 YYNGEE. The V end was cut by 4 bases, the J end by 3 bases, with 15 bases between. The CDR3 contains 15 residues. The CDR3 sequence is CASSLAWGRTDTQYF. The CDR3 nucleotides are TGTGCCAGCAGCCTCGCCTGGGGCAGAACAGATACGCAGTATTTT.

The chain combines TRBV2 with TRBJ2-1, with TRBD2 matching 7 bases. This CDR3 is 15 amino acids long. CDR1 and CDR2 from the germline V gene are SNHLY and FYNNEI. V shed 3 bases and J 6 bases; nucleotides not matched to a gene: 8. The CDR3 sequence: CASSEGGTGLNEQFF. CDR3 sequence (DNA): TGTGCCAGCAGTGAGGGGGGGACTGGGCTCAATGAGCAGTTCTTC.

The rearrangement uses TRBV4-2 and TRBJ2-3; the match to TRBD2 covers 9 bases. Germline V gives CDR1 LGHNA, CDR2 YNFKEQ. The CDR3 sequence is 17 residues long. V was pared by 4 bases and J by 4 bases, with 12 bases of the junction left unmatched. The CDR3 DNA is TGTGCCAGCAGCCCGAGGGGGGCGGGGGGGCAATCAGATACGCAGTATTTT. This translates into CASSPRGAGGQSDTQYF.

V usage is TRBV11-3 and J usage is TRBJ1-4; D is possibly TRBD1 (5 bases). CDR1 is SGHNT and CDR2 is YENEEA in the germline V gene. V was pared by 5 bases and J by 8 bases, with 12 bases between. This CDR3 region has 13 residues. The CDR3 reads CASSPDSAEKLFF. The CDR3 region has the DNA TGTGCCAGCAGCCCAGACAGTGCGGAAAAACTGTTTTTT.

V is TRBV7-2 and J is TRBJ2-3; TRBD1 is a possible D gene (8 bases). The germline gives CDR1 SGHTA, CDR2 FQGNSA. The ends were cut back, 2 bases at V and 5 bases at J, with 17 bases in the middle. CDR3 length: 16 residues. CDR3 nucleotide sequence: TGTGCCAGCAGCTTACGGGGGGACAGGTTGAGAGATACGCAGTATTTT. Translation: CASSLRGDRLRDTQYF.

This clonotype appeared a few times. The chain's CDR3 is CASSRDREQYF. In DNA form, the CDR3 reads TGTGCCAGCAGCCGTGACAGAGAGCAGTACTTC. The V gene is TRBV6-2 or TRBV6-3, the J gene TRBJ2-5; D is possibly TRBD1 (5 bases). Germline V lookup: CDR1 MNHEY, CDR2 SVGEGT. The V end lost 6 bases, the J end lost 11 bases, and 13 bases lay between the germline ends. The CDR3 is 11 residues long.

V and J are TRBV6-5 and TRBJ2-7; no clear D. The assigned J gene may be wrong: the sequence end matches TRBJ2-5 better. This CDR3 is built from 13 residues. Germline lookup yields CDR1 MNHEY and CDR2 SVGAGI. Here the CDR3 reads CASNTAALETQYF. CDR3 DNA: TGTGCCAGCAACACCGCGGCTCTAGAGACCCAGTACTTC.